This is a list of T cell receptor beta chains from one sample in a study of T cells after yellow fever vaccination. TCRdb reprocessed the 5' RACE reads via MiXCR and lists one record per CDR3 protein. The data show 250,000 to 300,000 distinct CDR3 sequences, roughly 13% seen once. Sequencing used CD4+ T cells sorted from PBMCs, obtained 45 days after the yellow fever booster vaccination. The receptors come from a man aged 25-40 years who received the YFV17D yellow fever vaccine. Each CDR3 is given with its conserved first and last residue. Some rows mark clone size as missing; the rest say once, few, many or name a class of expanded clone.

j_gene	abundance	v_gene	CDR3aa
TRBJ1-5	few	TRBV29-1	CSVGTEYQPQHF
TRBJ2-7	.	TRBV7-2	CASRQGSGRSREQYF
TRBJ2-3	.	TRBV11-2	CASSLDPWTSGSADTQYF
TRBJ2-7	.	TRBV7-2	CASSVRSVYEQYF
TRBJ2-3	few	TRBV4-3	CASSLQGAPPDTQYF
TRBJ1-2	.	TRBV12-3/TRBV12-4	CASSSDTNYGYTF
TRBJ2-3	few	TRBV15	CATSRDWGSTDTQYF
TRBJ1-1	few	TRBV28	CASRSWTENTEAFF
TRBJ2-1	few	TRBV29-1	CSVVQVDYNEQFF
TRBJ1-5	few	TRBV7-2	CASSFGVPNQPQHF
TRBJ2-5	.	TRBV29-1	CSVDGAGQGETQYF